This T cell receptor beta chain was captured by sequencing in a study of CD8 T cells in Susac syndrome. Reverse transcription of about 0.5 to 1 ug RNA was carried out with random hexamers. MiXCR was run by TCRdb on the immunoSEQ multiplex PCR reads, yielding one entry per CDR3 protein. Of 180,000 or so distinct CDR3 sequences listed, 85% to 95% are singletons. Germline values: CDR1 MDHEN, CDR2 SYDVKM. V was cut by 5 bases and J by 4 bases, with 17 bases left in between. CDR3 length: 16 residues. This TCR derives from a human donor in good health. Material: CD4+ T cells from PBMCs. The rearrangement links TRBV28 to TRBJ2-2, with a possible D match to TRBD2 (6 bases). Here the CDR3 DNA reads TGTGCCAGCAGTCTGCCAGGAGGGGTCCGCACCGGGGAGCTGTTTTTT. Residues: CASSLPGGVRTGELFF.